These 10 T cell receptor beta chains share one sample of origin, sequenced in a study of T cell changes during pregnancy in multiple sclerosis. Sequencing used immunoSEQ multiplex PCR; TCRdb keeps in-frame clones, though not all of them. In the table there are over 45,000 clones, 75% to 90% of which are singletons. The material sequenced was CD4+ T cells from peripheral blood mononuclear cells, taken in the first trimester of pregnancy. The receptors come from a female donor with multiple sclerosis, enrolled in a pregnancy study.

This clone was observed once. The chain links TRBV11-2 to TRBJ2-5; 7 bases are a match to TRBD2. The CDR3 is 17 amino acids. Trimming took 0 bases from V and 5 from J; bases not matched to a gene: 12. Germline V lookup: CDR1 SGHAT, CDR2 FQNNGV. The CDR3 nucleotides read TGTGCCAGCAGCTTAGATATTAGGTCGGAGGGAGGGGAGACCCAGTACTTC. Its protein product is CASSLDIRSEGGETQYF.

The chain couples TRBV6-6 to TRBJ1-5; D gene ambiguous. The V end lost 4 bases, the J end lost 2 bases, and 6 bases lay between the germline ends. Germline loops: CDR1 MNHNY, CDR2 SVGAGI (reference sequence). The CDR3 contains 13 residues. Here the CDR3 DNA reads TGTGCCAGCAGTTCCCAGGGCAATCAGCCCCAGCATTTT. Residues: CASSSQGNQPQHF.

The V and J genes are TRBV28 and TRBJ2-7, with TRBD1 matching over 7 bases. The length of the CDR3 is 16 residues. The V segment lost 6 bases and the J segment 0 bases; nucleotides outside the gene matches: 11. In germline, CDR1 is MDHEN, CDR2 SYDVKM. CDR3 coding DNA: TGTGCCAGCAGCGACCTAGGCAGGGGGAGCTCCTACGAGCAGTACTTC. Its translation: CASSDLGRGSSYEQYF.

The CDR3: CASSLDSNTEAFF. DNA of the CDR3: TGCGCCAGCAGCCTGGACAGTAACACTGAAGCTTTCTTT. This sequence joins TRBV5-1 and TRBJ1-1; D possibly corresponds to TRBD1 (6 bases). The CDR3 loop spans 13 amino acids. V was pared by 4 bases and J by 2 bases, with 9 bases between. CDR1 SGHRS and CDR2 YFSETQ come from the germline V gene.

In its sample, this clone was seen once. This CDR3 is CASSLSGTGVRGYTF. DNA for the CDR3: TGTGCCAGCAGCCTATCCGGGACAGGGGTACGGGGCTACACCTTC. The genes are TRBV28 and TRBJ1-2, with 10 nucleotides matching TRBD1. Unmatched junction bases numbered 12, after V lost 6 bases and J lost 8 bases. Germline lookup yields CDR1 MDHEN and CDR2 SYDVKM. This CDR3 has 15 residues.

The rearrangement uses TRBV19 and TRBJ1-5; D unclear. The CDR3 extends over 15 amino acids. Looked up from germline, CDR1 is LNHDA and CDR2 is SQIVND (reference sequence). V gave up 6 bases and J gave up 3 bases, with 15 bases separating them. The CDR3 DNA follows: TGTGCCAGTAGCCCAGTCCCAGGTTCCAATCAGCCCCAGCATTTT. Translation gives CASSPVPGSNQPQHF.

The CDR3 sequence is CASSSDTTNTEAFF. Written as DNA, the CDR3 is TGTGCCAGCAGCTCGGACACGACGAACACTGAAGCTTTCTTT. The rearrangement links TRBV7-9 to TRBJ1-1; tentatively, D is TRBD1 (5 bases). The V end lost 4 bases, the J end lost 1 base, and 10 bases lay between the germline ends. CDR3 size: 14 residues. In germline, CDR1 is SEHNR, CDR2 FQNEAQ (reference sequence).

V is TRBV5-1 and J is TRBJ1-1; possible D gene TRBD1, 5 bases. The V gene's germline CDR1 is SGHRS and CDR2 YFSETQ. The V end lost 0 bases, the J end lost 2 bases, and 8 bases lay between the germline ends. The CDR3 consists of 14 residues. The CDR3 is CASSLVQGNTEAFF. The DNA of the CDR3 is TGCGCCAGCAGCTTGGTTCAGGGTAACACTGAAGCTTTCTTT.

J is TRBJ2-3 and V is TRBV5-5, with D unclear. Between the trimmed V and J ends, which lost 4 bases and 4 bases, there was a span of 13 bases. This CDR3 contains 14 residues. Germline CDR1 and CDR2: SGHKS and YYEKEE (reference sequence). The CDR3 spells CASSVVGRPDTQYF. The DNA for the CDR3 is TGTGCCAGCAGCGTGGTTGGGCGACCAGATACGCAGTATTTT.

The rearrangement uses TRBV27 and TRBJ2-7; 8 positions match TRBD1. The ends lost 3 bases at V and 3 bases at J; junction bases unmatched: 7. The V gene's germline CDR1 is MNHEY and CDR2 SMNVEV (reference sequence). The CDR3 is 15 amino acids. The CDR3 here is CASSFFRTGNYEQYF. The CDR3 region has the DNA TGTGCCAGCAGTTTTTTTAGGACAGGGAACTACGAGCAGTACTTC.